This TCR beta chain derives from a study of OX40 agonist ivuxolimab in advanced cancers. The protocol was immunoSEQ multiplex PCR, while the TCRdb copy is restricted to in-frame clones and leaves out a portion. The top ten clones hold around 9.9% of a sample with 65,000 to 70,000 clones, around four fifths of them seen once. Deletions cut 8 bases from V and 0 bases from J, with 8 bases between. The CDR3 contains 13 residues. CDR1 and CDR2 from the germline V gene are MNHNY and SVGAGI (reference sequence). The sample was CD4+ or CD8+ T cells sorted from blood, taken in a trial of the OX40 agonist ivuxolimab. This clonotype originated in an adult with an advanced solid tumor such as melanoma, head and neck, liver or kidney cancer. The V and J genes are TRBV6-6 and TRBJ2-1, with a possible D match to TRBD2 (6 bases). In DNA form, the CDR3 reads TGTGCCAGCGGACTAAGCTCCTACAATGAGCAGTTCTTC. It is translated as CASGLSSYNEQFF.